Each of the 23 T cell receptor beta chains below was sequenced from the same sample in a study of T cells in Graves' hyperthyroidism and ophthalmopathy. RNA transcripts gave rise to amplified TCR beta CDR3 regions. Primed by the HTBI set, a first-round RT-PCR was run on the TCR CDR3. From the multiplex PCR reads, TCRdb called clonotypes with MiXCR, one entry per CDR3 protein. In the table there are around 700,000 distinct CDR3 sequences, under 20% of which are singletons. Specimen: blood. The receptor source for this set is a woman in her 50s with Graves' hyperthyroidism that later progressed to Graves' ophthalmopathy.

The chain uses TRBV6-2 or TRBV6-3 and TRBJ1-1; D unresolved. With 3 bases removed from V and 6 bases from J, the gap between germline ends came to 11 bases. From germline, CDR1 is MNHEY and CDR2 SVGEGT. This CDR3 is 13 amino acids long. CDR3 residues: CASSYILRSEAFF. For the CDR3, the DNA is TGTGCCAGCAGTTATATTCTCCGGTCTGAAGCTTTCTTT.

This clonotype was detected many times. A single base separates this from a much larger clone, so it may be a read error. The chain recombines TRBV9 with TRBJ1-1; no firm D call. The CDR3 loop spans 13 amino acids. The V gene lost 1 base and the J gene lost 3 bases, with 7 bases spanning the gap. The germline gives CDR1 SGDLS, CDR2 YYNGEE. CDR3 region: CASSVSGDTEAFF. The CDR3 DNA is TGTGCCAGCAGCGTAAGTGGGGACACTGAAGCTTTCTTT.

This clonotype was counted a single time. V and J are TRBV20-1 and TRBJ2-3, with 12 bases fitting TRBD2. The CDR3 is 17 amino acids. Germline CDR1 is DFQATT and CDR2 is SNEGSKA (reference sequence). The J segment lost 6 bases and the V segment lost 1 base, leaving 11 bases of the junction unmatched. As DNA, the CDR3 is TGCAGTGCTAGAGGCCTAGCGGGAGGGCCCTCCGGGGATACGCAGTATTTT. Its translation: CSARGLAGGPSGDTQYF.

This chain uses TRBV27 with TRBJ2-3; 7 bases are shared with TRBD2. V shed 4 bases and J 3 bases; nucleotides not matched to a gene: 4. Germline values: CDR1 MNHEY, CDR2 SMNVEV (reference sequence). This CDR3 has 14 amino acids. The CDR3 nucleotides read TGTGCCAGCAGTTGGGGGGGTCTGACAGATACGCAGTATTTT. Its translation: CASSWGGLTDTQYF.

The chain recombines TRBV30 with TRBJ1-3; possibly TRBD1 for D (6 bases). The CDR3 extends over 16 amino acids. Germline assignment: CDR1 GTSNPN and CDR2 SVGIG (reference sequence). The V and J ends lost 1 base and 0 bases respectively, with 13 bases between them. CDR3 DNA: TGTGCCTGGAGTGATGGGGGGCCGAGCTCTGGAAACACCATATATTTT. Protein product: CAWSDGGPSSGNTIYF.

At least ten counts were recorded for this clonotype. The chain joins TRBV7-3 to TRBJ2-3, with a weak D call TRBD1 (5 bases). The CDR3 has 14 residues. Trimming shortened V by 5 bases and J by 2 bases, and 11 bases separated the two germline ends. CDR1 SGHTA and CDR2 FQGTGA come from the germline V gene. CDR3 sequence reads: CASSPGHSTDTQYF. DNA of the CDR3: TGTGCCAGCAGCCCAGGACACTCCACAGATACGCAGTATTTT.

This clonotype has ten or more counts. The chain employs TRBV3-1 and TRBJ1-1; D not certain. The germline gives CDR1 LGHDT, CDR2 YNNKEL (reference sequence). Trimming pared 1 base from V and 5 bases from J, leaving 11 bases between. The CDR3 runs to 14 residues. The CDR3 region has the DNA TGTGCCAGCAGCCAAGTTTCCGGGAGTACTGAAGCTTTCTTT. It is translated as CASSQVSGSTEAFF.

V is TRBV14 and J is TRBJ1-6, with TRBD1 matching over 7 bases. This CDR3 region has 15 residues. In germline, CDR1 is SGHDN, CDR2 FVKESK. J gave up 6 bases and V 3 bases, and 5 bases lay outside the gene matches. In nucleotides, the CDR3 is TGTGCCAGCAGCCAGACAGGGCGGGGTAATTCACCCCTCCACTTT. This sequence encodes CASSQTGRGNSPLHF.

This clonotype occurred a few times. This chain connects TRBV10-3 to TRBJ1-2, with D possibly being TRBD1 (5 bases). Germline-derived CDR1 and CDR2 are ENHRY and SYGVKD. V was clipped by 11 bases and J by 8 bases, with 18 bases between them. The CDR3 length is 12 residues. CDR3 nucleotides: TGTGCCGCAGCGGCAGGGTTGGAGGGCTACACCTTC. This translates into CAAAAGLEGYTF.

The rearrangement uses TRBV10-3 and TRBJ2-3, with D possibly TRBD1 on 7 matching bases. Germline-derived CDR1 and CDR2 are ENHRY and SYGVKD. The V end lost 8 bases, the J end lost 3 bases, and 18 bases lay between the germline ends. CDR3 length: 15 amino acids. The CDR3 sequence is CAIADRAGRTDTQYF. CDR3 nucleotide sequence: TGTGCCATCGCAGACAGGGCGGGGAGGACAGATACGCAGTATTTT.

This clonotype was seen a handful of times. The chain links TRBV3-1 to TRBJ2-7; maybe TRBD1 (5 bases). CDR3 length: 18 residues. Trimming removed 0 bases at V and 0 bases at J, with 18 bases between. Germline CDR1 reads LGHDT; CDR2 reads YNNKEL (reference sequence). The CDR3 region is CASSQERQSDQPSYEQYF. In DNA, the CDR3 is TGTGCCAGCAGCCAAGAAAGACAGAGCGACCAACCCTCCTACGAGCAGTACTTC.

There are many counts of this clonotype. The chain employs TRBV20-1 and TRBJ2-3; 10 nucleotides align to TRBD2. This CDR3 contains 18 residues. Germline CDR1 and CDR2: DFQATT and SNEGSKA (reference sequence). V was clipped by 0 bases and J by 3 bases; unmatched bases: 12. The CDR3 DNA is TGCAGTGCTAGAGATTTGAGGACTAGCGGCAGGGAGACAGATACGCAGTATTTT. Translating it yields CSARDLRTSGRETDTQYF.

V usage is TRBV6-5 and J usage is TRBJ2-3, with a tentative D call TRBD2 (5 bases). Trimming left V 0 bases short and J 2 bases short, with 6 bases between. The CDR3 extends over 14 amino acids. Germline V lookup: CDR1 MNHEY, CDR2 SVGAGI. CDR3 DNA: TGTGCCAGCAGTTACTCGAGGGTCACAGATACGCAGTATTTT. Translating gives CASSYSRVTDTQYF.

This clonotype was detected ten times or more. This chain uses TRBV5-1 with TRBJ1-2; TRBD1 aligns across 11 bases. Unmatched junction bases numbered 5, after V lost 4 bases and J lost 3 bases. The CDR3 covers 15 residues. CDR1 and CDR2 from the germline V gene are SGHRS and YFSETQ. CDR3 residues: CASSLRTGGDYGYTF. The CDR3 DNA follows: TGCGCCAGCAGCCTAAGGACAGGGGGCGACTATGGCTACACCTTC.

The sample holds many counts of this clonotype. J is TRBJ1-1 and V is TRBV28; D is ambiguous. The V end was cut by 5 bases, the J end by 1 base, with 11 bases between. Germline lookup yields CDR1 MDHEN and CDR2 SYDVKM. CDR3 length equals 14 residues. The CDR3 sequence: CASSTFVQNTEAFF. CDR3 bases: TGTGCCAGCAGTACGTTTGTCCAGAACACTGAAGCTTTCTTT.

V and J are TRBV25-1 and TRBJ1-1; TRBD1 agrees at 8 bases. V was pared by 7 bases and J by 1 base, with 11 bases of the junction left unmatched. There are 16 residues in the CDR3. CDR1 MGHDK and CDR2 SYGVNS come from the germline V gene. The CDR3 here is CASKAVRGQGNTEAFF. The CDR3, as DNA: TGTGCCAGCAAAGCAGTCCGCGGACAGGGGAACACTGAAGCTTTCTTT.

This clonotype has a count of ten or more. The genes are TRBV7-3 and TRBJ1-1, with 8 bases matching TRBD1. V lost 5 bases, J lost 12 bases, and 11 bases stayed unmatched. This CDR3 region has 13 residues. Germline-derived CDR1 and CDR2 are SGHTA and FQGTGA. The CDR3 region has the DNA TGTGCCAGCAGCCTACACCGGGACAGGCTGACTTTCTTT. Its translation is CASSLHRDRLTFF.

In its sample, this clonotype was seen a few times. The chain uses TRBV18 and TRBJ2-2, with D perhaps matching TRBD1 (6 bases). CDR1 is KGHSH and CDR2 is LQKENI in the germline V gene. The V and J ends lost 1 base and 0 bases respectively, with 12 bases between them. The CDR3 covers 17 residues. CDR3 nucleotide sequence: TGTGCCAGCTCACCACGTCCGGGACACGCGAACACCGGGGAGCTGTTTTTT. Protein: CASSPRPGHANTGELFF.

The CDR3 sequence is CASSLSRRTDGTDTQYF. CDR3 nucleotides: TGTGCCAGCAGTTTAAGTAGGCGGACGGACGGCACAGATACGCAGTATTTT. The chain employs TRBV27 and TRBJ2-3; D remains unclear. V was trimmed by 2 bases and J by 1 base, leaving 16 bases between them. CDR3 length: 17 amino acids. The germline V gene has CDR1 MNHEY and CDR2 SMNVEV (reference sequence).

The table lists this clonotype with a few counts. This sequence joins TRBV11-2 and TRBJ1-3; D possibly corresponds to TRBD1 (5 bases). Germline V gene lookup returns CDR1 SGHAT and CDR2 FQNNGV. Trimming stripped 5 bases from V and 4 bases from J, with 9 bases between. This CDR3 spans 13 amino acids. The CDR3 DNA sequence: TGTGCCAGCAGCCCTCGGACAGGAAACACCATATATTTT. Amino acids: CASSPRTGNTIYF.

The CDR3 DNA is TGCAGTGCTGGGGGCCAAATACAGACCCAGTACTTC. Amino acid sequence: CSAGGQIQTQYF. V is TRBV20-1 and J is TRBJ2-5; TRBD1 might be the D (6 bases). The V gene lost 5 bases and the J gene lost 6 bases, with 13 bases spanning the gap. Germline lookup yields CDR1 DFQATT and CDR2 SNEGSKA (reference sequence). The CDR3 extends over 12 amino acids.

At least ten counts were recorded for this clonotype. The chain combines TRBV7-6 with TRBJ1-2; 7 bases are shared with TRBD1. The germline gives CDR1 SGHVS, CDR2 FNYEAQ. The CDR3 is made up of 15 amino acids. V was clipped by 5 bases and J by 2 bases; unmatched bases: 8. The CDR3 DNA follows: TGTGCCAGCAGCCAACGGGACAGCCGAAACTATGGCTACACCTTC. It specifies CASSQRDSRNYGYTF.

The chain uses TRBV9 and TRBJ2-3; 9 bases line up with TRBD1. The length of the CDR3 is 16 residues. V was pared by 0 bases and J by 4 bases, with 6 bases of the junction left unmatched. Per germline, CDR1 SGDLS and CDR2 YYNGEE. In DNA, the CDR3 is TGTGCCAGCAGCGTAGGGAGGACAGGGGCAGCAGATACGCAGTATTTT. This sequence encodes CASSVGRTGAADTQYF.